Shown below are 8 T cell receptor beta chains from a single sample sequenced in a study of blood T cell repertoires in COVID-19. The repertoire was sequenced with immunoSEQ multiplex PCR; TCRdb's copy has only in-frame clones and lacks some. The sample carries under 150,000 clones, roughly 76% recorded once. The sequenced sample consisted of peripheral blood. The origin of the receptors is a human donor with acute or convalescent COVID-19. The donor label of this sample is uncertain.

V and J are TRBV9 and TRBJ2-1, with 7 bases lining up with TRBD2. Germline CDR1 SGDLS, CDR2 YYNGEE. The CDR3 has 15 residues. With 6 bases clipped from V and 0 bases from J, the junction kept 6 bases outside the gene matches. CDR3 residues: CASTLGGTSYNEQFF. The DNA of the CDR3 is TGTGCCAGCACCCTCGGGGGGACCTCCTACAATGAGCAGTTCTTC.

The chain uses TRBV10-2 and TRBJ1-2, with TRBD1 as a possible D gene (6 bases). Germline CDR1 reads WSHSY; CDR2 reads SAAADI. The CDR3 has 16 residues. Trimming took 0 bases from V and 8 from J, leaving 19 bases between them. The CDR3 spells CASSESLGGGPLGYTF. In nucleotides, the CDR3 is TGCGCCAGCAGTGAGTCCCTGGGGGGGGGCCCCCTGGGCTACACCTTC.

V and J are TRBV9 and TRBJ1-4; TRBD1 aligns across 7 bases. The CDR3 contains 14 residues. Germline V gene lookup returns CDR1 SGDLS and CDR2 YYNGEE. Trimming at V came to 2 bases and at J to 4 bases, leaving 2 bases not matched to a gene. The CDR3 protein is CASSVGTDNEKLFF. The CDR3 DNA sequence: TGTGCCAGCAGCGTCGGGACAGATAATGAAAAACTGTTTTTT.

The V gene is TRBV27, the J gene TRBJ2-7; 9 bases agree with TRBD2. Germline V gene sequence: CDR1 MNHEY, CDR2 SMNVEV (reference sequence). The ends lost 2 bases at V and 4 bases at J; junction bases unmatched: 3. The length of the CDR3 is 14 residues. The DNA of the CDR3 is TGTGCCAGCAGTTTAAACGCGGGGGGGTACGAGCAGTACTTC. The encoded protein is CASSLNAGGYEQYF.

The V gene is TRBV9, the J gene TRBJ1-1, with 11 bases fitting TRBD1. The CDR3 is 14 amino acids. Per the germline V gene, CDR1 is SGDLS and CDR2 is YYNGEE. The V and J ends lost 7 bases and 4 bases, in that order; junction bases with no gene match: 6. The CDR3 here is CASAPGQGGTEAFF. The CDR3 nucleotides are TGTGCCAGCGCTCCGGGACAGGGGGGCACTGAAGCTTTCTTT.

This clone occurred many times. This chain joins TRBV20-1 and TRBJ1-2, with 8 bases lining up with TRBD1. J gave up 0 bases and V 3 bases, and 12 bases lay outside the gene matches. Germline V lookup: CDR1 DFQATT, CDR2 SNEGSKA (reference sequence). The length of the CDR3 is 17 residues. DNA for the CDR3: TGCAGTGCTAGTCCTTTTCAGGGGGCGGGGGCTAACTATGGCTACACCTTC. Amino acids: CSASPFQGAGANYGYTF.

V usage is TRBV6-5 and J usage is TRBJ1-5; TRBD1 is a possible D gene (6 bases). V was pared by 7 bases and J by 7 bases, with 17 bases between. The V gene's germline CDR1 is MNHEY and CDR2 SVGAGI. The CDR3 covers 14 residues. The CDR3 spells CASNVAGAGQPQHF. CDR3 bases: TGTGCCAGCAACGTGGCGGGGGCGGGGCAGCCCCAGCATTTT.

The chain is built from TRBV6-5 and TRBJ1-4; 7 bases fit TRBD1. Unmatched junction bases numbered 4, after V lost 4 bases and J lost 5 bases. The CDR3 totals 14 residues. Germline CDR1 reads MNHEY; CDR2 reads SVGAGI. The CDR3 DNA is TGTGCCAGCAGTTGGACAGGTGGAAATGAAAAACTGTTTTTT. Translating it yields CASSWTGGNEKLFF.